The 30 T cell receptor beta chains presented below share a single source sample, sequenced in a study of regulatory T cells in long-lasting Graves disease. The time point is: newly diagnosed GD, antithyroid drugs for less than 3 months. There was RNA extracted from PBMCs, and the TCR library was made from it. Both iRepertoire HTBI primers and Arm-PCR of CDR3 regions were used to build the TCR beta libraries. TCRdb called the multiplex PCR reads again in MiXCR, with one record for every CDR3 protein. Among 550,000 to 650,000 distinct CDR3 sequences listed, 15% to 20% were seen once. These same data were also listed under a study on T cells in Graves' hyperthyroidism and ophthalmopathy.

The source material was peripheral blood mononuclear cells (PBMCs), sampled at new diagnosis, from a patient treated with antithyroid drugs. Source of these receptors: a man aged 18 to 30 with Graves disease.

This sequence joins TRBV5-8 and TRBJ1-1; D is unclear. V was cut by 4 bases and J by 5 bases, with 21 bases left in between. Per germline, CDR1 SGHTS and CDR2 YDEGEE. The length of the CDR3 is 16 residues. The CDR3 here is CASSHQTGSPGTEAFF. CDR3 DNA sequence: TGTGCCAGCAGCCACCAAACCGGGAGCCCGGGGACTGAAGCTTTCTTT. Combining the CDR3 with reference TRBV5-8 and TRBJ1-1 gives the whole variable domain EAGVTQSPTHLIKTRGQQATLRCSPISGHTSVYWYQQALGLGLQFLLWYDEGEERNRGNFPPRFSGRQFPNYSSELNVNALELEDSALYLCASSHQTGSPGTEAFFGQGTRLTVV.

This clonotype was seen a handful of times. The chain links TRBV29-1 to TRBJ2-7, with 8 bases that match TRBD1. Germline trimming cut 7 bases from V and 5 bases from J; bases unmatched to any gene: 7. This CDR3 spans 12 amino acids. Germline V gene data show CDR1 as SQVTM and CDR2 as ANQGSEA. The CDR3 nucleotides are TGCAGCGGAAGGACAGGGTACCACGAGCAGTACTTC. The encoded protein is CSGRTGYHEQYF.

CDR3 residues: CASSFLLQGRRSYNEQFF. CDR3 nucleotide sequence: TGTGCCAGCAGCTTCCTTTTACAGGGGCGCCGCTCCTACAATGAGCAGTTCTTC. V usage is TRBV7-8 and J usage is TRBJ2-1, with 7 bases that match TRBD1. Looked up from germline, CDR1 is SGHVS and CDR2 is FQNEAQ. This CDR3 is built from 18 residues. V shed 3 bases, J shed 0 bases, and the junction held 11 bases outside the gene matches.

The gene calls are TRBV3-1 and TRBJ2-4; no reliable D call. V dropped 1 base and J dropped 0 bases, with 7 bases sitting between them. The CDR3 has 15 residues. The germline V gene has CDR1 LGHDT and CDR2 YNNKEL (reference sequence). In DNA, the CDR3 is TGTGCCAGCAGCCAAGCGAGTGTAGCCAAAAACATTCAGTACTTC. Encoded protein: CASSQASVAKNIQYF.

The sample holds a few counts of this clonotype. The J gene is TRBJ2-7, the V gene TRBV6-5, with 7 bases matching TRBD1. The V gene's germline CDR1 is MNHEY and CDR2 SVGAGI. This CDR3 region has 15 residues. Unmatched junction bases numbered 4, after V lost 2 bases and J lost 0 bases. Written as DNA, the CDR3 is TGTGCCAGCAGTTACACCACAGGGGACTCCTACGAGCAGTACTTC. Protein sequence: CASSYTTGDSYEQYF.

This clonotype was recorded a few times. The chain joins TRBV4-2 to TRBJ2-7, with D possibly matching TRBD2 (5 bases). CDR3 length equals 17 residues. V shed 0 bases and J shed 0 bases, with 15 bases lying between them. Germline CDR1 LGHNA, CDR2 YNFKEQ. This CDR3 is CASSQEFPRSGSYEQYF. The CDR3 DNA reads TGTGCCAGCAGCCAAGAGTTCCCCAGGAGCGGCTCCTACGAGCAGTACTTC.

This clonotype was seen a handful of times. J is TRBJ1-1 and V is TRBV5-1, with TRBD1 matching 8 bases. This CDR3 has 13 residues. The ends lost 7 bases at V and 1 base at J; junction bases unmatched: 3. The germline V gene encodes CDR1 SGHRS and CDR2 YFSETQ. CDR3 protein: CASWGQANTEAFF. CDR3 nucleotide sequence: TGCGCCAGCTGGGGACAGGCGAACACTGAAGCTTTCTTT.

This clonotype was detected a few times. The gene calls are TRBV25-1 and TRBJ2-7; 9 positions match TRBD2. The ends lost 3 bases at V and 5 bases at J; junction bases unmatched: 11. The CDR3 is 16 residues long. The germline CDR1 and CDR2 sequences are MGHDK and SYGVNS. CDR3 coding DNA: TGTGCCAGCAGTGAGCGGCGGGAGGGCCTATCCCACGAGCAGTACTTC. Protein product: CASSERREGLSHEQYF.

The V call is TRBV28, the J call TRBJ1-3, with 7 bases aligning to TRBD1. V was clipped by 6 bases and J by 4 bases; unmatched bases: 9. The CDR3 has 15 residues. Germline loops: CDR1 MDHEN, CDR2 SYDVKM. In DNA, the CDR3 is TGTGCCAGCAGCCGGACAGGCGTAAACGGAAACACCATATATTTT. This sequence encodes CASSRTGVNGNTIYF.

This clonotype has more than one count but fewer than ten. This sequence joins TRBV6-1 and TRBJ1-5; D is unclear. V was shortened by 8 bases and J by 6 bases, with 14 bases between the two germline ends. CDR1 and CDR2 (germline): MNHNS, SASEGT. The CDR3 sequence is 13 residues long. This chain's CDR3 is CASAGGGRQPQHF. The CDR3 DNA reads TGTGCCAGCGCCGGTGGAGGACGTCAGCCCCAGCATTTT.

The rearrangement joins TRBV29-1 to TRBJ1-2; 11 bases line up with TRBD1. The CDR3 consists of 14 residues. Germline loops: CDR1 SQVTM, CDR2 ANQGSEA. Trimming at V came to 7 bases and at J to 8 bases, leaving 12 bases not matched to a gene. The CDR3 protein is CSAQGQGALGGYTF. The DNA for the CDR3 is TGCAGCGCACAAGGACAGGGGGCGCTGGGGGGCTACACCTTC.

In its sample, this clonotype was seen many times. V gene TRBV7-3 combines with J gene TRBJ2-3, with D perhaps TRBD2 (6 bases). Germline V CDR1 and CDR2: SGHTA, FQGTGA. Deletions cut 5 bases from V and 4 bases from J, with 16 bases between. The CDR3 runs to 15 residues. In nucleotides, the CDR3 is TGTGCCAGCAGCCCAACCGGGTCGGGGGCAGATACGCAGTATTTT. Translating it yields CASSPTGSGADTQYF.

This clonotype came up a few times. The V call is TRBV27, the J call TRBJ1-4; 7 bases are shared with TRBD1. V gave up 6 bases and J gave up 7 bases; unmatched junction bases: 8. CDR1 is MNHEY and CDR2 is SMNVEV in the germline V gene (reference sequence). There are 14 residues in the CDR3. CDR3 nucleotides: TGTGCCAGCAGCCTAATTGGGGACAGTGAAAAACTGTTTTTT. Its translation: CASSLIGDSEKLFF. The complete variable domain, with remaining parts taken from reference TRBV27 and TRBJ1-4, reads EAQVTQNPRYLITVTGKKLTVTCSQNMNHEYMSWYRQDPGLGLRQIYYSMNVEVTDKGDVPEGYKVSRKEKRNFPLILESPSPNQTSLYFCASSLIGDSEKLFFGSGTQLSVL.

The chain recombines TRBV13 with TRBJ2-1; D might be TRBD2 (6 bases). Germline V gene data show CDR1 as PRHDT and CDR2 as FYEKMQ (reference sequence). V lost 5 bases and J lost 8, with 19 bases in between. This CDR3 region has 15 residues. CDR3 nucleotide sequence: TGTGCCAGCAGCCAAGGGACTCTAACGGCCCATGAGCAGTTCTTC. Residues: CASSQGTLTAHEQFF.

DNA of the CDR3: TGTGCCAGCAGTTACGGCCTCCGGCGTAGCTATGGCTACACCTTC. It encodes CASSYGLRRSYGYTF. This chain links TRBV6-9 with TRBJ1-2; D is unresolved. Trimming pared 3 bases from V and 4 bases from J, leaving 15 bases between. The CDR3 is 15 residues long. Per the germline V gene, CDR1 is MNHGY and CDR2 is SVAAGI.

Remarks on this clonotype: This likely came from a read error, as a far larger clone is one base away. The chain joins TRBV2 to TRBJ2-5; 9 nucleotides match TRBD2. Trimming took 8 bases from V and 11 from J; bases not matched to a gene: 18. The CDR3 has 15 amino acids. The germline gives CDR1 SNHLY, CDR2 FYNNEI. Here the CDR3 reads CASAGGRGSYNEQYF. In nucleotides, the CDR3 is TGTGCCAGCGCAGGCGGGAGGGGGTCCTACAATGAGCAGTACTTC.

This clonotype was observed at least ten times. The V and J genes are TRBV19 and TRBJ2-1; 7 positions agree with TRBD2. V lost 6 bases to trimming and J lost 5 bases; unmatched junction nucleotides: 16. From germline, CDR1 is LNHDA and CDR2 SQIVND (reference sequence). CDR3 length: 17 residues. The CDR3 nucleotides read TGTGCCAGTAGAGTAGGAGCGGGGCCGAACCTCAACAATGAGCAGTTCTTC. Translating it yields CASRVGAGPNLNNEQFF.

This clonotype has ten or more counts. The CDR3 nucleotides read TGTGCCAGCAGTGAAGACTACCAGGTAGATACGCAGTATTTT. It yields the protein CASSEDYQVDTQYF. V is TRBV2 and J is TRBJ2-3, with D unclear. V was trimmed by 1 base and J by 5 bases, leaving 10 bases between them. CDR3 length: 14 residues. Germline CDR1 SNHLY, CDR2 FYNNEI.

This clonotype appeared a single time. The chain is built from TRBV5-1 and TRBJ2-5, with 12 bases fitting TRBD2. The CDR3 runs to 15 residues. After removal of 7 bases from V and 4 bases from J, the junction contained 8 bases not matched to a gene. The germline gives CDR1 SGHRS, CDR2 YFSETQ. Here the CDR3 DNA reads TGCGCCAGCGGATCTAGCGGGAGGGTTGGAGAGACCCAGTACTTC. Translated: CASGSSGRVGETQYF.

This clonotype has only a few counts. Written as DNA, the CDR3 is TGCGCCAGCAGCCCAGGGGGGGCGGATAGCAATCAGCCCCAGCATTTT. It encodes CASSPGGADSNQPQHF. The gene calls are TRBV4-1 and TRBJ1-5, with 7 bases identical to TRBD1. The germline V gene has CDR1 MGHRA and CDR2 YSYEKL. The CDR3 is made up of 16 amino acids. Trimming cost V 4 bases and J 0 bases; bases outside gene matches: 6.

CDR3 nucleotide sequence: TGTGCCAGCAGCCTTTTGGCGGGAGGTATAGCAGATACGCAGTATTTT. Its translation is CASSLLAGGIADTQYF. The chain is built from TRBV3-1 and TRBJ2-3; 8 positions agree with TRBD2. V lost 4 bases and J lost 4; bases outside the gene matches: 10. This CDR3 region has 16 residues. Germline V gene lookup returns CDR1 LGHDT and CDR2 YNNKEL (reference sequence).

In its sample, this clonotype was seen many times. The CDR3 nucleotides are TGTGCCAGCAGTAGGCAGGGAGGGGCCTACGAGCAGTACTTC. It codes for CASSRQGGAYEQYF. V is TRBV27 and J is TRBJ2-7; TRBD2 agrees at 7 bases. CDR1 MNHEY and CDR2 SMNVEV come from the germline V gene (reference sequence). V lost 5 bases to trimming and J lost 2 bases; unmatched junction nucleotides: 6. The CDR3 spans 14 residues.

The sample holds many counts of this clonotype. The chain employs TRBV27 and TRBJ2-5; D may match TRBD1 or TRBD2 (5 bases each). This CDR3 is 16 amino acids long. Germline lookup yields CDR1 MNHEY and CDR2 SMNVEV (reference sequence). V was pared by 5 bases and J by 2 bases, with 18 bases between. The CDR3: CASSPTPGTRQETQYF. For the CDR3, the DNA is TGTGCCAGCAGTCCTACGCCCGGGACGCGGCAAGAGACCCAGTACTTC.

The table lists this clonotype with many counts. CDR3 in amino acids: CASSPREGWWYYGYTF. CDR3 coding DNA: TGTGCCAGCAGCCCCAGGGAAGGGTGGTGGTACTATGGCTACACCTTC. This chain joins TRBV7-9 and TRBJ1-2; possibly TRBD1 for D (5 bases). This CDR3 is built from 16 residues. Trimming removed 5 bases at V and 3 bases at J, with 19 bases between. The germline V gene encodes CDR1 SEHNR and CDR2 FQNEAQ (reference sequence).

This clonotype was observed at least ten times. The chain recombines TRBV28 with TRBJ2-5, with 11 bases aligning to TRBD2. The CDR3 runs 17 residues. With V trimmed by 4 bases and J by 2 bases, 9 bases remained unmatched. Germline-derived CDR1 and CDR2 are MDHEN and SYDVKM. This CDR3 reads CASSSLTSGVEQETQYF. In nucleotides, the CDR3 is TGTGCCAGCAGTTCGCTGACTAGCGGGGTAGAACAAGAGACCCAGTACTTC.

To note about this clonotype: The junction and the germline gene differ at one end; a read error may be behind it. The genes are TRBV7-9 and TRBJ2-1, with 8 positions matching TRBD2. Germline V gene sequence: CDR1 SEHNR, CDR2 FQNEAQ (reference sequence). This CDR3 comprises 18 residues. The CDR3 DNA is TGTGCCAGCAGTTTTGCGGGGCTAGCGGGCTTCTCCTACAATGGGCAGTTCTTC. Translated, it gives CASSFAGLAGFSYNGQFF.

There are a few counts of this clonotype. This chain uses TRBV9 with TRBJ1-2; D is perhaps TRBD1 (6 bases). Between the trimmed V and J ends, which lost 3 bases and 1 base, there was a span of 13 bases. This CDR3 has 15 amino acids. Germline-derived CDR1 and CDR2 are SGDLS and YYNGEE. The CDR3 bases are TGTGCCAGCAGCGCCGAACAGGGATATAACTATGGCTACACCTTC. It is translated as CASSAEQGYNYGYTF. The variable domain in full, completed from reference TRBV9 and TRBJ1-2, reads DSGVTQTPKHLITATGQRVTLRCSPRSGDLSVYWYQQSLDQGLQFLIQYYNGEERAKGNILERFSAQQFPDLHSELNLSSLELGDSALYFCASSAEQGYNYGYTFGSGTRLTVV.

The sample holds a few counts of this clonotype. V usage is TRBV25-1 and J usage is TRBJ1-4; no reliable D call. This CDR3 contains 13 residues. V dropped 5 bases and J dropped 6 bases, with 10 bases sitting between them. Germline V gene sequence: CDR1 MGHDK, CDR2 SYGVNS. CDR3 in amino acids: CASSLKGHEKLFF. As DNA, the CDR3 is TGTGCCAGCAGTCTCAAGGGCCATGAAAAACTGTTTTTT.

This clonotype was seen a handful of times. V gene TRBV19 combines with J gene TRBJ1-1; 8 bases match TRBD1. The CDR3 is made up of 13 amino acids. The germline V gene encodes CDR1 LNHDA and CDR2 SQIVND (reference sequence). After removal of 8 bases from V and 0 bases from J, the junction contained 2 bases not matched to a gene. CDR3 sequence reads: CASGDRLNTEAFF. CDR3 sequence (DNA): TGTGCCAGTGGGGACAGGCTGAACACTGAAGCTTTCTTT.

This clonotype was observed at least ten times. The chain has TRBV6-5 and TRBJ1-1; TRBD1 aligns across 9 bases. This CDR3 contains 15 residues. The junction had 5 bases not matched to a gene; V was cut back by 0 bases and J by 6 bases. Per the germline V gene, CDR1 is MNHEY and CDR2 is SVGAGI. The CDR3 DNA is TGTGCCAGCAGTTACTCGGGACAGGGATCCGCTGAAGCTTTCTTT. As protein: CASSYSGQGSAEAFF.